This T cell receptor beta chain was captured in a study of blood T cell repertoires in COVID-19. Turning to the study itself: Sources were T cells, B-cell-depleted T cells, or PBMCs; the material itself was cDNA or gDNA.

Trimming took 3 bases from V and 8 from J; bases not matched to a gene: 4. CDR3 length: 14 amino acids. In germline, CDR1 is SGDLS, CDR2 YYNGEE. Original processing methods: By means of reference gene primer amplification, nucleated cell counts were estimated. Sequencing used immunoSEQ multiplex PCR; TCRdb keeps in-frame clones, though not all of them. The V and J calls and the clone size are those of that table, but D and trimming were determined from the DNA. The repertoire holds 140,000 to 150,000 clones, 84% seen once, with around 9% in the top ten. Specimen: peripheral blood. The source is a young man with COVID-19, enrolled during active disease. The V gene is TRBV9, the J gene TRBJ2-3, with 12 positions matching TRBD2. The CDR3 here is CASSDRLAGATQYF. The CDR3 coding sequence is TGTGCCAGCAGCGACCGACTAGCGGGAGCTACGCAGTATTTT.